The text below deals with one TCR beta chain. Profiling relied on immunoSEQ multiplex PCR, and the TCRdb table lists in-frame clones only, not all of them. The sample includes some 83,000 clones, roughly nine tenths of them seen just once. The CDR3 sequence is 15 residues long. V gave up 1 base and J gave up 3 bases; unmatched junction bases: 3. Germline assignment: CDR1 LNHNV and CDR2 YYDKDF (reference sequence). The sample is drawn from a study of T cell changes during pregnancy in multiple sclerosis. The rearrangement uses TRBV15 and TRBJ2-7; 10 bases map to TRBD1. The input for sequencing was PBMCs, taken in the first trimester of pregnancy. This receptor was taken from a female donor in good health, serving as a control in a pregnancy study. Some clones in this sample may be carry-over from other donors' samples. CDR3 sequence reads: CATSRVGTGDYEQYF. DNA of the CDR3: TGTGCCACCAGCAGAGTTGGGACAGGGGACTACGAGCAGTACTTC. The variable domain in full, completed from reference TRBV15 and TRBJ2-7, reads DAMVIQNPRYQVTQFGKPVTLSCSQTLNHNVMYWYQQKSSQAPKLLFHYYDKDFNNEADTPDNFQSRRPNTSFCFLDIRSPGLGDTAMYLCATSRVGTGDYEQYFGPGTRLTVT.